This T cell receptor beta chain was sequenced in a study of T cells in localized non-small cell lung cancer. Study-wide results and caveats: With higher T cell density in blood came longer overall survival. Median detection of top 100 tumor clones in adjacent lung was 57 clones.

Here immunoSEQ multiplex PCR was the method, and the copy in TCRdb shows in-frame clones only, minus some. The sample has about 34,000 clones, around 94% seen once. This clone was seen a single time. Its target is not known. The CDR3 is 11 residues long. Looked up from germline, CDR1 is DFQATT and CDR2 is SNEGSKA (reference sequence). V was pared by 3 bases and J by 4 bases, with 5 bases between. The J gene is TRBJ2-3, the V gene TRBV20-1, with D perhaps TRBD2 (5 bases). Source: peripheral blood, taken before any cancer treatment. The clonotype originates from a woman aged 35 to 70 with stage I lung adenocarcinoma. This CDR3 reads CSARRADTQYF. For the CDR3, the DNA is TGCAGTGCTAGGCGGGCAGATACGCAGTATTTT.